This TCR beta chain was identified in a study of breast tumors, draining lymph nodes, adjacent tissues. Notes on the study in general: Tumor TCR diversity was below lymph nodes but above nontumor tissue. The lymph node origin of tumor T cells was framed as consistent with a hypothesis, not demonstrated. Luminal-like breast cancer showed significantly higher tumor–nontumor repertoire similarity than basal-like. Data fit most tumor T cells coming from lymph node, expanding in tumor.

Per the germline V gene, CDR1 is SNHLY and CDR2 is FYNNEI. Trimming cost V 6 bases and J 2 bases, with 18 bases left between them. The CDR3 covers 16 residues. The lymph nodes were axillary draining lymph nodes from breast cancer patients. This clonotype was observed at least ten times. Its target is unknown. TCRdb re-called the multiplex PCR reads with MiXCR, one entry per CDR3 protein. The sample records approximately 150,000 distinct CDR3 sequences, around 33% being singletons. The TCR was taken from a female donor with breast cancer. Some clones in this sample may be carry-over from other donors' samples. Sequencing was carried out using axillary lymph node tissue. The V call is TRBV2, the J call TRBJ2-3, with a tentative D call TRBD2 (6 bases). The CDR3 loop is CASSAWGDLYTDTQYF. CDR3 sequence (DNA): TGTGCCAGCAGCGCCTGGGGGGACTTGTACACAGATACGCAGTATTTT.